A single T cell receptor beta chain is shown here with its context. The antigen is unknown. The data originate from a study of cytomegalovirus exposure and HLA in healthy donors. Study-wide background: T cells numbering about 180 million yielded 117 million unique TCR beta sequences in an earlier analysis. Overall study findings and caveats: A few of the chains that were CMV-associated were confirmed in vitro to be specific for CMV antigens. Presence/absence analyses supposed approximately even sequencing depth among donors.

Those who donated were healthy bone marrow donors. In the PCR, 60 Vbeta and 13 Jbeta primers were used. The method was immunoSEQ multiplex PCR; TCRdb's version includes in-frame clones alone and lacks a portion of them. This sample has 150,000 to 200,000 clones, with about three quarters found just once. The source is a man aged 25-40 years in good health and CMV-seropositive. Sequencing used PBMCs.

CDR3 region: CASRIPGQGVYEQYF. The CDR3 DNA reads as TGTGCCAGCAGAATACCGGGCCAAGGGGTCTACGAGCAGTACTTC. The V and J genes are TRBV28 and TRBJ2-7; TRBD1 is a possible D gene (5 bases). From germline, CDR1 is MDHEN and CDR2 SYDVKM. This CDR3 is built from 15 residues. V was cut by 6 bases and J by 3 bases, with 18 bases left in between. The whole variable domain, remainder taken from reference TRBV28 and TRBJ2-7, is DVKVTQSSRYLVKRTGEKVFLECVQDMDHENMFWYRQDPGLGLRLIYFSYDVKMKEKGDIPEGYSVSREKKERFSLILESASTNQTSMYLCASRIPGQGVYEQYFGPGTRLTVT.